This T cell receptor (beta chain) was identified in a study of blood T cell repertoires in COVID-19. Profiling relied on immunoSEQ multiplex PCR, and the TCRdb table lists in-frame clones only, not all of them. The sample gives hundreds of thousands of clones, approximately 83% of which show up once; 3.3% is in the top ten. Germline CDR1 reads SGHRS; CDR2 reads YFSETQ. V was trimmed by 5 bases and J by 10 bases, leaving 13 bases between them. The CDR3 extends over 12 amino acids. In terms of age and location, participants ranged from about 18 to 89 years and lived in about 25 US areas. The chain carries TRBV5-1 and TRBJ2-1; D is perhaps TRBD2 (6 bases). The source is a woman aged 40 to 50 with acute COVID-19. The sample taken for sequencing was PBMCs or T cells enriched from blood (not recorded which). CDR3 coding DNA: TGCGCCAGCAGTCTAGCGATTGGAGAGCAGTTCTTC. Translating gives CASSLAIGEQFF.